The rows below give T cell receptor beta chains drawn from one sample of a study of blood T cells in healthy people across ages. A single record per CDR3 protein comes from TCRdb applying MiXCR to the 5' RACE reads. The sample consists of some 1.6 million distinct CDR3 sequences, around 35% of them appearing once. Sequencing was performed on blood. The source is a woman in her thirties in good health. CDR3s include the opening cysteine and the closing phenylalanine or tryptophan. A D gene is named only where the DNA matches it firmly. Rows may omit the clone size; those that give it use once, few, many or a size class.

j_call | d_call | clone_size | v_call | cdr3_nt | cdr3_aa
TRBJ2-2 | TRBD2 | NA | TRBV11-3 | TGTGCCAGCGGCGCACTAGCGGGGGCCGGGGAGCTGTTTTTT | CASGALAGAGELFF
TRBJ2-5 | NA | few | TRBV25-1 | TGTGCCAGCAGTGAATACACCCCCGAGACCCAGTACTTC | CASSEYTPETQYF
TRBJ2-3 | NA | NA | TRBV5-6 | TGTGCCAGCAGCTTGGCCGGTGGATCATTCACAGATACGCAGTATTTT | CASSLAGGSFTDTQYF
TRBJ2-7 | TRBD2 | NA | TRBV5-1 | TGCGCCAGCAGCTTCGACTCAATCGCAGGGACTAGCTTTTTCTACGAGCAGTACTTC | CASSFDSIAGTSFFYEQYF
TRBJ2-3 | TRBD1 | NA | TRBV27 | TGTGCCAGCAGTTTCGCCGGGACAGGGAAGACAGATACGCAGTATTTT | CASSFAGTGKTDTQYF
TRBJ2-7 | NA | NA | TRBV20-1 | TGCAGTGCTAGGTCGGGGGGCCCCCATTTCCAGTACTTC | CSARSGGPHFQYF
TRBJ2-7 | NA | NA | TRBV20-1 | TGCAGTGCAAGGCCGGGCAGGCGAAACTACGAGCAGTACTTC | CSARPGRRNYEQYF
TRBJ2-7 | NA | NA | TRBV7-2 | TGTGCCAGCAGCCCCAGGGAAGGGGGCTACGAGCAGTACTTC | CASSPREGGYEQYF
TRBJ2-1 | TRBD2 | few | TRBV27 | TGTGCCAGCAGGGCTTACAGGGTCCTAGCGGGAGGGAATGAGCAGTTCTTC | CASRAYRVLAGGNEQFF
TRBJ1-2 | NA | NA | TRBV6-1 | TGTGCCAGCAGTGAAAAGCCGAAGACTCTGGGGGGCTACACCTTC | CASSEKPKTLGGYTF
TRBJ2-1 | NA | NA | TRBV20-1 | TGCAGTGCCAATCCTGTAGTAGGGACCTCCTACAATGAGCAGTCCTTC | CSANPVVGTSYNEQSF
TRBJ2-5 | NA | few | TRBV30 | TGTGCCTGGAGACTCGGGGGCTGGACCCAGTACTTC | CAWRLGGWTQYF
TRBJ1-4 | TRBD1 | NA | TRBV6-1 | TGTGCCAGCAGTGAAGTAAAGCTTCGGACAGGGGGCTTCCCTAATGAAAAACTGTTTTTT | CASSEVKLRTGGFPNEKLFF
TRBJ2-7 | TRBD2 | few | TRBV11-2 | TGTGCCAGCAGCTTGTCGCGGGAGAGGACCTACGAGCAGTACTTC | CASSLSRERTYEQYF
TRBJ2-1 | NA | many | TRBV5-4 | TGTGCCAGCAGCCTACCTATGGCGCCGGGGATTGAGCAGTTCTTC | CASSLPMAPGIEQFF
TRBJ2-1 | NA | few | TRBV28 | TGTGCCAGCACCTCGGAAGGGTCGGCCTACAATGAGCAGTTCTTC | CASTSEGSAYNEQFF
TRBJ1-2 | NA | many | TRBV29-1 | TGCAGCGTTGTTCCAGGGGACTATGGCTACACCTTC | CSVVPGDYGYTF
TRBJ2-3 | TRBD1 | many | TRBV18 | TGCGCCAGCAGCAGAGGACAGGTCACAGATACGCAGTATTTT | CASSRGQVTDTQYF
TRBJ2-5 | NA | NA | TRBV5-1 | TGCGCCAGCAGCTTGGGAAAGTTGTGGAAGGGGGAGACCCAGTACTTC | CASSLGKLWKGETQYF
TRBJ2-7 | TRBD2 | few | TRBV20-1 | TGTAGTGCTAGGGAGCGGGGGAGCTCCTACGAGCAGTACTTC | CSARERGSSYEQYF
TRBJ1-4 | NA | many | TRBV20-1 | TGCAGTGCTAGAGATTTGGCCGGCCGGGATGAAAAACTGTTTTTT | CSARDLAGRDEKLFF
TRBJ2-1 | TRBD1 | few | TRBV27 | TGTGCCAGCCGCACAGGGGCACCTAACAATGAGCAGTTCTTC | CASRTGAPNNEQFF
TRBJ2-3 | NA | few | TRBV5-1 | TGCGCCAGCAGCTTGGGTACAGGGTCGGGCACAGATACGCAGTATTTT | CASSLGTGSGTDTQYF
TRBJ1-1 | TRBD1 | NA | TRBV20-1 | TGCAGTGCTAGTCCGAGGGGACCATGGACAGGGGCCACTGAAGCTTTCTTT | CSASPRGPWTGATEAFF
TRBJ2-7 | NA | NA | TRBV20-1 | TGCAGTGCTAGAGGGTTGCCCCCTTCTAGCCCGGAGCAGTACTTC | CSARGLPPSSPEQYF
TRBJ2-2 | NA | once | TRBV5-1 | TGCGCCAGCAACTTGGGGGGGACAGCGAACACCGGGGAGCTGTTTTTT | CASNLGGTANTGELFF
TRBJ1-1 | TRBD1 | few | TRBV4-2 | TGTGCCAGCAGCCAAGGACAGGGATACGCTTTCTTT | CASSQGQGYAFF
TRBJ2-7 | NA | NA | TRBV28 | TGTGCCAGCAGGGCGGGGCTCGGGACTCTGGGGAGCTACGAGCAGTACTTC | CASRAGLGTLGSYEQYF
TRBJ1-1 | TRBD1 | NA | TRBV18 | TGTGCCAGCTCATTGTCCGGGACAGGGGGATTGGAAGCTTTCTTT | CASSLSGTGGLEAFF
TRBJ2-1 | NA | few | TRBV4-1 | TGCGCCAGCAGCCAAAAACGGGGGAATGAGCAGTTCTTC | CASSQKRGNEQFF
TRBJ2-7 | NA | NA | TRBV20-1 | TGCAGTCACCGGGCAGCCCGACTCTACGAGCAGTACTTC | CSHRAARLYEQYF
TRBJ1-2 | NA | NA | TRBV4-1 | TGCGCCAGCAGCCTTAAGGGCATTTTTGGGTATGGCTACACCTTC | CASSLKGIFGYGYTF
TRBJ2-5 | NA | few | TRBV7-9 | TGTGCCAGCAGCTTAAACTCCTGGGGCAGCAAAGAGACCCAGTACTTC | CASSLNSWGSKETQYF
TRBJ1-3 | TRBD1 | few | TRBV9 | TGTGCCAGCAGCAAAAGGACAGGCTCTGGAAACACCATATATTTT | CASSKRTGSGNTIYF
TRBJ2-6 | NA | NA | TRBV20-1 | TGCAGTGCTAGAGCTCCAGGGTTCTCTGGGGCCAACGTCCTGACTTTC | CSARAPGFSGANVLTF
TRBJ2-5 | NA | few | TRBV25-1 | TGTGCCAGCAGTCTCCCGACATCTCAAGAGACCCAGTACTTC | CASSLPTSQETQYF
TRBJ1-5 | TRBD1 | NA | TRBV29-1 | TGCAGCACAGGCCAGGGGGCTAATCAGCCCCAGCATTTT | CSTGQGANQPQHF
TRBJ2-7 | TRBD2 | few | TRBV20-1 | TGCAGTGCTAGAGATCATCAGAAGCGGGGGGCCTACGAGCAGTACTTC | CSARDHQKRGAYEQYF
TRBJ1-4 | NA | few | TRBV12-3/TRBV12-4 | TGTGCCAACCGCGGAGCTGGAAATGAAAAACTGTTTTTT | CANRGAGNEKLFF
TRBJ2-5 | NA | few | TRBV4-1 | TGCGCCAGCAGCCAAGGGACAGCCCTGACAGCGTGGCGGGAGACCCAGTACTTC | CASSQGTALTAWRETQYF
TRBJ2-1 | NA | NA | TRBV7-8 | TGTGCCAGCAGCCCTCGGCCGGGGAGCTCCTACAATGAGCAGTTCTTC | CASSPRPGSSYNEQFF
TRBJ2-1 | TRBD2 | NA | TRBV28 | TGTGCCAGCAGTTCTGCGCGGGGGGACCCTTACAATGAGCAGTTCTTC | CASSSARGDPYNEQFF
TRBJ2-7 | NA | NA | TRBV5-6 | TGTGCCAGCAGCTTGGCCGGAGGAAGCGGAGCCTACGAGCAGTACTTC | CASSLAGGSGAYEQYF
TRBJ2-5 | NA | NA | TRBV20-1 | TGCAGTGCTCTTACCCATATCCGGGACACTCAAGAGACCCAGTACTTC | CSALTHIRDTQETQYF
TRBJ2-1 | TRBD2 | NA | TRBV20-1 | TGCAGTGCTAGAGCTAGCGGGAGGATTGATGAGCAGTTCTTC | CSARASGRIDEQFF
TRBJ2-5 | TRBD1 | few | TRBV28 | TGTGCCAGCAGTTCCAGGGACAGGGGGCTAGGGGAGACCCAGTACTTC | CASSSRDRGLGETQYF
TRBJ2-1 | NA | few | TRBV28 | TGTGCCAGCAGTTTGGACAAGGGTGGGGGAAATAGTCACAATGAGCAGTTCTTC | CASSLDKGGGNSHNEQFF
TRBJ1-2 | TRBD1 | few | TRBV4-1 | TGCGCCAGCAGCCAGTGGGACAGGACTAGAAGCGGCTACACCTTC | CASSQWDRTRSGYTF
TRBJ2-7 | NA | NA | TRBV20-1 | TGCAGTGCTAGAAGGAGGGTCTCCTACGAGCAGTACTTC | CSARRRVSYEQYF
TRBJ1-1 | NA | NA | TRBV6-2/TRBV6-3 | TGTGCCAGCGCCCGTAGGTTGAGCCACATGAACACTGAAGCTTTCTTT | CASARRLSHMNTEAFF
TRBJ2-7 | NA | NA | TRBV5-1 | TGCGCCAGTAGCGTTTACCCTCCCTCCGGGACCACCTACGAGCAGTACTTC | CASSVYPPSGTTYEQYF
TRBJ1-2 | NA | NA | TRBV20-1 | TGCAGTACCTCTGATGGCTACACCTTC | CSTSDGYTF
TRBJ1-4 | NA | few | TRBV6-1 | TGTGCCAGCAGTGAAAACCCGGGGGCAACTAATGAAAAACTGTTTTTT | CASSENPGATNEKLFF
TRBJ2-5 | TRBD2 | NA | TRBV5-5 | TGTGCCAGCAGTCCTGTCGTGGCTAGCGGGAGGGAGGAGGAGACCCAGTACTTC | CASSPVVASGREEETQYF
TRBJ1-2 | NA | many | TRBV27 | TGTGCCAGCAGTCGCGACGGGGGTTGGGGCTACACCTTC | CASSRDGGWGYTF